The entry below gives a single TCR beta chain sequence along with its context. No antigen is known for it. The data belong to a study of T cell repertoires and HLA-DP antigens. Study details: Alloreactive CD4+ T cells targeted HLA-DP on transduced HeLa.

The primer mix covered 54 TRBV segments and 13 TRBJ segments. Produced via immunoSEQ multiplex PCR; TCRdb's table is partial and in-frame only. The sample consists of about 73,000 clones, 80% of them appearing once. Between the trimmed V and J ends, which lost 6 bases and 1 base, there was a span of 12 bases. The CDR3 consists of 14 residues. The V gene's germline CDR1 is ENHRY and CDR2 SYGVKD. Study-wide findings and caveats: Clones undetected before culture averaged roughly 40% against one allele and under 60% against the other. Antigen presentation used HeLa cells, with total CD4+ cells responding.

The TCR originated in a man in his 60s in good health and CMV-seronegative. Sequenced input: CD4+ T cells from PBMCs. This rearrangement joins TRBV10-3 to TRBJ1-1; TRBD1 is a possible D gene (5 bases). The CDR3: CAIRGDARNTEAFF. In DNA, the CDR3 is TGTGCCATCAGGGGGGACGCCCGGAACACTGAAGCTTTCTTT.